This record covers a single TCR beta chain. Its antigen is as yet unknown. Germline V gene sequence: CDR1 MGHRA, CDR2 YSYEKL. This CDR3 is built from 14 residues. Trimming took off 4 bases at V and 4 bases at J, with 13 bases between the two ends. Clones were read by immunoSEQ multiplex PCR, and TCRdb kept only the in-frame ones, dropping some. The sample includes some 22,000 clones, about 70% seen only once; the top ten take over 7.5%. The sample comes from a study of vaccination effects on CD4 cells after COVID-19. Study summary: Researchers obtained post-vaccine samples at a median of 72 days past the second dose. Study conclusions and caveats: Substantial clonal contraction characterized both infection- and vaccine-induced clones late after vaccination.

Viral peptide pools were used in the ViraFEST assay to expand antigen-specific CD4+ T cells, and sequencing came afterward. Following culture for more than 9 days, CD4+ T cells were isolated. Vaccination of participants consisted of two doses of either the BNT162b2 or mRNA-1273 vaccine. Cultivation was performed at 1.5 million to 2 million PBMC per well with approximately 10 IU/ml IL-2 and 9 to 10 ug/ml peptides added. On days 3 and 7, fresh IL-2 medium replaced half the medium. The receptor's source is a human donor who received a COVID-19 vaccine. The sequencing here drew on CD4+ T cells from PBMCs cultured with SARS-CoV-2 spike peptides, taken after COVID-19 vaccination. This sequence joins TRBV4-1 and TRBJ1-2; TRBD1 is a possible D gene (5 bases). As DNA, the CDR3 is TGCGCCAGCAGCCGCGGACAATTAGTCTATGGCTACACCTTC. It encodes CASSRGQLVYGYTF.